This paragraph covers one TCR beta chain sequence. Its matching antigen is unknown. This sample is drawn from a study of early T cells in non-severe SARS-CoV-2 infection. Across the whole study: Bulk RNA isolated from unsorted whole blood underwent sequencing; chains were not paired.

The TCR library protocol attached unique molecular identifiers to the individual cDNA molecules. TCRdb reanalysed the 5' RACE reads using MiXCR and keeps one entry per CDR3 protein. The repertoire holds tens of thousands of distinct CDR3 sequences, with around 9.3% as singletons. Whole-study results and caveats: The matching step, a VDJdb search, favored anti-spike CD8 responses and missed private and CD4 specificities.

Trimming removed 6 bases from V and 6 bases from J; junction bases left unmatched: 12. Germline V lookup: CDR1 MNHEY, CDR2 SVGAGI. The CDR3 consists of 16 residues. Sequenced: whole blood. This clonotype was obtained from an adult who was a healthcare worker with PCR-confirmed SARS-CoV-2 infection or an uninfected control (not recorded which). The rearrangement uses TRBV6-5 and TRBJ2-2; 8 bases fit TRBD2. CDR3 DNA sequence: TGTGCCAGCAGCCCTCAGATAGCGGGAAGTGCCGGGGAGCTGTTTTTT. Protein: CASSPQIAGSAGELFF.